A selection of T cell receptor beta chains follows, all from one sample in a study of blood T cell repertoires in COVID-19. Produced via immunoSEQ multiplex PCR; TCRdb's table is partial and in-frame only. In the table there are 140,000 to 150,000 clones, more than 75% of which are singletons. Source material: peripheral blood. The source is a human donor with acute or convalescent COVID-19. The donor label of this sample is uncertain. The CDR3 runs from the conserved cysteine through the conserved F or W. A D gene is named only where the DNA matches it firmly. The size field is filled for only some rows; it gives once, few, many or a size class.

CDR3 protein	CDR3 DNA	clone size	V gene	D gene	J gene
CASSTPLQGVETQYF	TGTGCCAGCAGTACGCCCCTACAGGGGGTGGAGACCCAGTACTTC	-	TRBV27	TRBD1	TRBJ2-5
CAWRGDLGATEAFF	TGTGCCTGGAGGGGAGACCTGGGGGCCACTGAAGCTTTCTTT	once	TRBV30	-	TRBJ1-1
CASSPGTGGTDTQYF	TGTGCCAGCAGCCCCGGGACAGGGGGCACAGATACGCAGTATTTT	-	TRBV5-6	TRBD1	TRBJ2-3
CASSETGTGGSAMNQPQHF	TGTGCCAGCAGCGAAACCGGGACAGGGGGCTCAGCGATGAATCAGCCCCAGCATTTT	-	TRBV7-8	TRBD1	TRBJ1-5
CASSGSGTRANEQFF	TGCGCCAGCAGCGGTTCCGGGACTAGGGCCAATGAGCAGTTCTTC	-	TRBV5-1	TRBD2	TRBJ2-1
CASRTKTSGVGGELFF	TGTGCCAGCAGAACTAAAACATCAGGGGTTGGCGGGGAGCTGTTTTTT	-	TRBV2	-	TRBJ2-2
CASSYGGAIQPQHF	TGTGCCAGCAGCTACGGGGGGGCAATTCAGCCCCAGCATTTT	once	TRBV7-8	-	TRBJ1-5
CATGIAESSYNEQFF	TGTGCCACTGGGATAGCGGAGAGCTCCTACAATGAGCAGTTCTTC	-	TRBV2	-	TRBJ2-1
CASSFGTGANYGYTF	TGTGCCAGCAGCTTTGGGACAGGGGCCAACTATGGCTACACCTTC	-	TRBV7-2	TRBD1	TRBJ1-2
CASSQGGLAGTGELFF	TGTGCCAGCAGCCAAGGAGGACTAGCGGGCACCGGGGAGCTGTTTTTT	once	TRBV4-2	TRBD2	TRBJ2-2
CASSFWDRKAYEQYF	TGTGCCAGCAGCTTCTGGGACAGGAAAGCCTACGAGCAGTACTTC	-	TRBV13	TRBD1	TRBJ2-7
CASSAGVGRQPQHF	TGTGCCAGCTCTGCGGGGGTAGGTCGGCAGCCCCAGCATTTT	-	TRBV7-9	-	TRBJ1-5
CAISRTQASNYGYTF	TGTGCCATCAGTCGAACACAGGCCTCGAACTATGGCTACACCTTC	-	TRBV10-3	-	TRBJ1-2
CASSQEGASGHNEQFF	TGCGCCAGCAGCCAAGAAGGGGCTAGCGGACACAATGAGCAGTTCTTC	-	TRBV4-1	TRBD2	TRBJ2-1
CATGGLTGLNEKLFF	TGTGCCACCGGGGGATTGACAGGGCTCAATGAAAAACTGTTTTTT	once	TRBV7-2	TRBD1	TRBJ1-4
CASSLVRGYNEKLFF	TGTGCCAGCAGCTTGGTCAGGGGTTATAATGAAAAACTGTTTTTT	few	TRBV5-6	-	TRBJ1-4
CASSPNPNYGYTF	TGTGCCAGCAGCCCAAATCCTAACTATGGCTACACCTTC	once	TRBV7-3	-	TRBJ1-2
CATSDISNQPQHF	TGTGCCACCTCGGACATTAGCAATCAGCCCCAGCATTTT	medium-sized	TRBV7-9	-	TRBJ1-5
CASSIGDSFGADTQYF	TGTGCCAGTAGTATAGGGGATTCCTTCGGGGCAGATACGCAGTATTTT	-	TRBV19	-	TRBJ2-3
CASSFGTGDSYGYTF	TGTGCCAGCAGCTTCGGGACAGGGGACTCCTATGGCTACACCTTC	-	TRBV7-6	TRBD1	TRBJ1-2
CASSLGWTGNYEQYF	TGCGCCAGCAGCTTGGGTTGGACAGGAAACTACGAGCAGTACTTC	-	TRBV5-1	TRBD1	TRBJ2-7
CATSDRLAVSSYNEQFF	TGTGCCACCAGTGATCGACTAGCCGTCAGCTCCTACAATGAGCAGTTCTTC	-	TRBV24-1	TRBD2	TRBJ2-1
CASSVGGGGDQPQHF	TGTGCCAGCAGCGTAGGCGGGGGAGGGGATCAGCCCCAGCATTTT	-	TRBV9	-	TRBJ1-5
CASSPTGAQDTQYF	TGCGCCAGCAGCCCGACAGGGGCACAAGATACGCAGTATTTT	-	TRBV5-1	TRBD1	TRBJ2-3
CASSPLGQGASPLHF	TGTGCCAGCAGCCCCCTGGGACAGGGGGCCTCACCCCTCCACTTT	-	TRBV9	TRBD1	TRBJ1-6
CASLNGQGCPLAFF	TGCGCCAGCCTAAACGGACAAGGGTGCCCGTTAGCTTTCTTT	-	TRBV10-1	-	TRBJ1-1
CASTGDMNTEAFF	TGTGCCAGCACAGGGGATATGAACACTGAAGCTTTCTTT	-	TRBV19	TRBD1	TRBJ1-1
CASSLSGRGNEQFF	TGCGCCAGCAGCCTTAGCGGGAGGGGCAATGAGCAGTTCTTC	-	TRBV5-1	TRBD2	TRBJ2-1
CASSLSSGSYNEQFF	TGCGCCAGCAGCTTGTCGTCAGGGTCTTACAATGAGCAGTTCTTC	-	TRBV5-1	-	TRBJ2-1
CASSLAATSNSPLHF	TGTGCCAGCAGCTTGGCTGCCACCAGTAATTCACCCCTCCACTTT	-	TRBV5-4	-	TRBJ1-6
CASSYTGQGIGELFF	TGTGCCAGCAGTTACACGGGACAGGGGATAGGGGAGCTGTTTTTT	-	TRBV6-2/TRBV6-3	TRBD1	TRBJ2-2
CASSTLQTGVLGYTF	TGTGCCAGTAGTACCCTCCAGACAGGGGTCCTAGGCTACACCTTC	-	TRBV19	TRBD1	TRBJ1-2
CAWSVRGANGYTF	TGTGCCTGGAGTGTACGGGGGGCTAATGGCTACACCTTC	-	TRBV30	-	TRBJ1-2
CASSAPGQGPQHF	TGTGCCAGCAGTGCGCCGGGACAGGGTCCCCAGCATTTT	-	TRBV27	TRBD1	TRBJ1-5
CASNLAGESDTQYF	TGTGCCAGCAACCTAGCGGGAGAGTCAGATACGCAGTATTTT	once	TRBV2	TRBD2	TRBJ2-3
CASSQGLGARGYTF	TGTGCCAGCAGCCAAGGTCTGGGGGCGCGAGGCTACACCTTC	-	TRBV7-9	-	TRBJ1-2
CAISESLIADRGDGYTF	TGTGCCATCAGTGAGTCCTTAATCGCGGACAGGGGGGATGGCTACACCTTC	-	TRBV10-3	TRBD1	TRBJ1-2
CAWSRPLFGGRGIQETQYF	TGTGCCTGGAGCCGACCCCTCTTTGGTGGGCGGGGGATCCAAGAGACCCAGTACTTC	-	TRBV30	TRBD2	TRBJ2-5
CASSAHRVETEAFF	TGTGCCAGCAGTGCCCACAGGGTAGAGACTGAAGCTTTCTTT	-	TRBV6-4	-	TRBJ1-1
CASSYSLAYTDTQYF	TGTGCCAGCAGTTACTCGTTAGCCTACACAGATACGCAGTATTTT	-	TRBV6-5	-	TRBJ2-3
CASSIVGGSGIQYF	TGTGCCAGTAGTATAGTCGGGGGATCAGGCATTCAGTACTTC	-	TRBV19	-	TRBJ2-4
CSVGDLRTDTDTQYF	TGCAGCGTTGGCGATCTAAGGACAGACACAGATACGCAGTATTTT	-	TRBV29-1	-	TRBJ2-3
CASSLARGQPQHF	TGTGCTAGCAGCTTAGCGAGGGGGCAGCCCCAGCATTTT	-	TRBV7-7	-	TRBJ1-5
CASSKEGQGGYNEQFF	TGTGCCAGCAGCAAGGAGGGACAGGGGGGGTACAATGAGCAGTTCTTC	-	TRBV9	TRBD1	TRBJ2-1
CASGFAGTQPQHF	TGTGCTAGTGGATTTGCGGGGACTCAGCCCCAGCATTTT	-	TRBV12-5	-	TRBJ1-5
CAIRRDRVQGYTF	TGTGCCATCAGGAGAGACAGGGTTCAGGGCTACACCTTC	-	TRBV10-3	TRBD1	TRBJ1-2
CASSQDAAGANVLTF	TGCGCCAGCAGCCAAGACGCAGCTGGGGCCAACGTCCTGACTTTC	-	TRBV4-3	-	TRBJ2-6
CASSLQDTEAFF	TGTGCCAGCAGCCTACAGGACACTGAAGCTTTCTTT	-	TRBV7-9	-	TRBJ1-1
CASSFLWGPGDSEKLFF	TGTGCCAGCAGTTTTTTATGGGGCCCGGGAGATAGTGAAAAACTGTTTTTT	few	TRBV28	-	TRBJ1-4
CASSSGVQETQYF	TGCGCCAGCAGCTCGGGGGTGCAAGAGACCCAGTACTTC	few	TRBV5-1	-	TRBJ2-5
CASGGGQETQYF	TGTGCCAGCGGAGGCGGGCAAGAGACCCAGTACTTC	once	TRBV2	-	TRBJ2-5
CASSAGQTKAAFF	TGTGCCAGCAGCGCAGGACAGACGAAAGCAGCTTTCTTT	-	TRBV11-2	-	TRBJ1-1